What follows are 25 T cell receptor beta chains derived from one specimen sequenced in a study of blood T cell repertoires in COVID-19. Libraries were prepared by immunoSEQ multiplex PCR; TCRdb keeps only in-frame clonotypes and omits some of them. The sample holds around 250,000 clones; around 89% are singletons and the top ten take 2% to 2.5%. The sequencing input was peripheral blood. The receptor source for this set is a woman between 55 and 75 years old with COVID-19, enrolled during active disease.

The rearrangement links TRBV2 to TRBJ2-6, with TRBD1 identical over 9 bases. The J segment lost 1 base and the V segment lost 4 bases, leaving 5 bases of the junction unmatched. The V gene's germline CDR1 is SNHLY and CDR2 FYNNEI. The CDR3 is 17 residues long. The CDR3 region is CASSGWDRESGANVLTF. CDR3 bases: TGTGCCAGCAGTGGTTGGGACAGGGAGTCTGGGGCCAACGTCCTGACTTTC.

The chain recombines TRBV28 with TRBJ1-1; D is perhaps TRBD1 (5 bases). CDR3 length equals 14 residues. V lost 6 bases to trimming and J lost 1 base, with 12 bases between them. CDR1 MDHEN and CDR2 SYDVKM come from the germline V gene. CDR3 bases: TGTGCCAGCAGGCGCAGCGGGACGAACACTGAAGCTTTCTTT. Protein sequence: CASRRSGTNTEAFF. Full variable domain (rest looked up from reference TRBV28 and TRBJ1-1): DVKVTQSSRYLVKRTGEKVFLECVQDMDHENMFWYRQDPGLGLRLIYFSYDVKMKEKGDIPEGYSVSREKKERFSLILESASTNQTSMYLCASRRSGTNTEAFFGQGTRLTVV.

CDR3 protein: CASSYVGGLYEQYF. In nucleotides, the CDR3 is TGTGCCAGCAGTTACGTCGGGGGGTTATACGAGCAGTACTTC. The genes are TRBV6-6 and TRBJ2-7; 7 bases map to TRBD2. V shed 2 bases, J shed 4 bases, and the junction held 5 bases outside the gene matches. The CDR3 runs 14 residues. CDR1 is MNHNY and CDR2 is SVGAGI in the germline V gene (reference sequence).

The chain has TRBV27 and TRBJ2-1; D ambiguous. Germline CDR1 and CDR2: MNHEY and SMNVEV (reference sequence). V was pared by 2 bases and J by 6 bases, with 8 bases between. The CDR3 totals 13 residues. CDR3 region: CASSLESSNEQFF. The CDR3 DNA reads TGTGCCAGCAGTTTAGAATCTAGCAATGAGCAGTTCTTC.

The V gene is TRBV29-1, the J gene TRBJ2-7; 7 positions match TRBD1. V trimming: 5 bases; J trimming: 8 bases; junction bases outside the gene matches: 9. Germline CDR1 SQVTM, CDR2 ANQGSEA. The CDR3 sequence is 12 residues long. The CDR3 loop is CSVWTGLAQQYF. The CDR3 bases are TGCAGCGTTTGGACAGGTTTGGCTCAGCAGTACTTC.

This clone was detected a few times. The chain is built from TRBV2 and TRBJ1-1; 8 nucleotides agree with TRBD1. Germline V gene lookup returns CDR1 SNHLY and CDR2 FYNNEI. V shed 6 bases, J shed 5 bases, and the junction held 8 bases outside the gene matches. The CDR3 spans 14 residues. The CDR3 loop is CASSGTWTGTEAFF. The CDR3 DNA sequence: TGTGCCAGCAGCGGAACCTGGACAGGGACTGAAGCTTTCTTT.

The rearrangement links TRBV5-1 to TRBJ1-6, with D maybe TRBD1 (6 bases). The CDR3 length is 14 residues. Germline V gene data show CDR1 as SGHRS and CDR2 as YFSETQ. The ends were cut back, 4 bases at V and 8 bases at J, with 13 bases in the middle. The CDR3 protein is CASSQLQGDSPLHF. In DNA, the CDR3 is TGCGCCAGCAGCCAATTACAGGGAGATTCACCCCTCCACTTT.

This chain joins TRBV5-4 and TRBJ2-2, with D unclear. V dropped 4 bases and J dropped 2 bases, with 6 bases sitting between them. The CDR3 totals 13 residues. Germline CDR1 is SGHNT and CDR2 is YYREEE (reference sequence). The CDR3 loop is CASSNTNTGELFF. Here the CDR3 DNA reads TGTGCCAGCAGCAATACAAACACCGGGGAGCTGTTTTTT.

The rearrangement joins TRBV29-1 to TRBJ2-1, with D possibly TRBD1 on 5 matching bases. Between the trimmed V and J ends, which lost 2 bases and 0 bases, there was a span of 11 bases. This CDR3 is built from 15 residues. The germline V gene has CDR1 SQVTM and CDR2 ANQGSEA. CDR3: CSVEKGATSYNEQFF. In nucleotides, the CDR3 is TGCAGCGTTGAAAAAGGGGCTACCTCCTACAATGAGCAGTTCTTC.

The V gene is TRBV6-4, the J gene TRBJ2-2; the match to TRBD2 covers 11 bases. This CDR3 is 16 amino acids long. V dropped 4 bases and J dropped 1; count of bases not matched to a gene: 2. Germline loops: CDR1 MRHNA, CDR2 SNTAGT. CDR3: CASSVTSGGNTGELFF. The DNA for the CDR3 is TGTGCCAGCAGTGTCACTAGCGGGGGGAACACCGGGGAGCTGTTTTTT.

CDR3 DNA: TGTGCCAGCTCACCAAGGAACTACGGTGAGCAGTTCTTC. Its protein product is CASSPRNYGEQFF. The chain is built from TRBV3-1 (or the pseudogene TRBV3-2) and TRBJ2-1, with no clear D. Germline V CDR1 and CDR2: LGHDT, YNNKEL (reference sequence). The CDR3 loop spans 13 amino acids. Trimming took 8 bases from V and 9 from J, leaving 17 bases between them.

This rearrangement joins TRBV7-2 to TRBJ1-2; possibly TRBD1 for D (6 bases). V was clipped by 6 bases and J by 5 bases, with 13 bases between them. Germline CDR1 and CDR2: SGHTA and FQGNSA. There are 13 residues in the CDR3. CDR3 in amino acids: CASSYPGTYGYTF. CDR3 DNA: TGTGCCAGCAGTTATCCGGGGACATATGGCTACACCTTC.

DNA of the CDR3: TGTGCCAGCAGTTTAGGGCAGGGCCAGACCCAGTACTTC. Amino acids: CASSLGQGQTQYF. The rearrangement uses TRBV12-3 or TRBV12-4 and TRBJ2-5, with a weak D call TRBD1 (5 bases). This CDR3 contains 13 residues. V lost 1 base and J 6 bases, leaving 9 bases between the germline ends.

In nucleotides, the CDR3 is TGTGCCAGCAGCGGCCCGGGACAGGGTGACCGGTTTCGAACCTTC. This translates into CASSGPGQGDRFRTF. The genes are TRBV6-5 and TRBJ1-2; 9 bases match TRBD1. J was trimmed by 14 bases and V by 6 bases; bases with no gene match: 19. The CDR3 covers 15 residues. Germline lookup yields CDR1 MNHEY and CDR2 SVGAGI.

This sequence joins TRBV2 and TRBJ1-5; 8 positions match TRBD1. CDR1 and CDR2 (germline): SNHLY, FYNNEI. Trimming removed 2 bases from V and 7 bases from J; junction bases left unmatched: 7. The length of the CDR3 is 15 residues. CDR3 DNA: TGTGCCAGCAGTGAATCAGGGGGCATCGGGCAGCCCCAGCATTTT. The encoded protein is CASSESGGIGQPQHF.

Here the CDR3 DNA reads TGTGCCAGCAGCTCTACCCGGACAGGGGGCGTGACAGATACGCAGTATTTT. Its protein product is CASSSTRTGGVTDTQYF. The rearrangement uses TRBV14 and TRBJ2-3; 11 positions match TRBD1. The length of the CDR3 is 17 residues. In germline, CDR1 is SGHDN, CDR2 FVKESK. Germline trimming cut 5 bases from V and 3 bases from J; bases unmatched to any gene: 10.

The rearrangement uses TRBV15 and TRBJ1-2; the D is unclear. CDR3 length: 17 amino acids. Trimming stripped 0 bases from V and 0 bases from J, with 14 bases between. The germline gives CDR1 LNHNV, CDR2 YYDKDF (reference sequence). Here the CDR3 reads CATSREEILKPNYGYTF. The CDR3 DNA is TGTGCCACCAGCAGAGAGGAGATCTTGAAGCCTAACTATGGCTACACCTTC.

The chain links TRBV27 to TRBJ2-7, with 7 bases fitting TRBD1. J gave up 6 bases and V 6 bases, and 11 bases lay outside the gene matches. Germline CDR1 and CDR2: MNHEY and SMNVEV (reference sequence). The CDR3 has 14 amino acids. In DNA form, the CDR3 reads TGTGCCAGCAGGCGGACAGGACAAGGGAGCGAGCAGTACTTC. This translates into CASRRTGQGSEQYF.

The gene calls are TRBV7-8 and TRBJ1-2; TRBD1 agrees at 7 bases. Germline CDR1 reads SGHVS; CDR2 reads FQNEAQ. Trimming cost V 2 bases and J 8 bases; bases outside gene matches: 5. This CDR3 is built from 13 residues. CDR3 in DNA: TGTGCCAGCAGCTTACAGACAGGGCGCGGCTACACCTTC. This sequence encodes CASSLQTGRGYTF.

This chain uses TRBV5-5 with TRBJ1-1; a weak D match, TRBD1 (6 bases). V lost 4 bases and J lost 5, with 15 bases in between. The length of the CDR3 is 14 residues. CDR1 is SGHKS, CDR2 YYEKEE, per germline (reference sequence). CDR3: CASSPVGGRTEAFF. Written as DNA, the CDR3 is TGTGCCAGCAGCCCGGTGGGGGGGCGGACTGAAGCTTTCTTT.

The rearrangement links TRBV9 to TRBJ2-2; D gene ambiguous. CDR3 length equals 17 residues. The V gene lost 3 bases and the J gene lost 4 bases, with 19 bases spanning the gap. Per germline, CDR1 SGDLS and CDR2 YYNGEE. The CDR3 DNA reads TGTGCCAGCAGCGCCTCGACTTCGCAACGATTCACCGGGGAGCTGTTTTTT. It codes for CASSASTSQRFTGELFF.

The chain is built from TRBV5-6 and TRBJ1-2; a possible D gene is TRBD1 (5 bases). Germline assignment: CDR1 SGHDT and CDR2 YYEEEE. The CDR3 has 14 residues. Between the trimmed V and J ends, which lost 4 bases and 4 bases, there was a span of 14 bases. The CDR3 coding sequence is TGTGCCAGCAGCCTGGGGACGGACTCCTATGGCTACACCTTC. Encoded protein: CASSLGTDSYGYTF.

The chain joins TRBV7-8 to TRBJ1-1; D is undetermined. V lost 2 bases to trimming and J lost 4 bases, with 8 bases between them. The length of the CDR3 is 13 residues. Looked up from germline, CDR1 is SGHVS and CDR2 is FQNEAQ. CDR3 loop: CASSLQVSTEAFF. The CDR3 region has the DNA TGTGCCAGCAGCTTACAGGTGTCCACTGAAGCTTTCTTT.

V and J are TRBV7-2 and TRBJ1-2; D remains ambiguous. The CDR3 contains 15 residues. The V gene lost 5 bases and the J gene lost 0 bases, with 13 bases spanning the gap. Germline lookup yields CDR1 SGHTA and CDR2 FQGNSA. In DNA, the CDR3 is TGTGCCAGCAGCCCTGAGCCCCCTCCTAACTATGGCTACACCTTC. Encoded protein: CASSPEPPPNYGYTF.

The chain combines TRBV14 with TRBJ1-1, with TRBD1 identical over 10 bases. This CDR3 is built from 16 residues. The germline CDR1 and CDR2 sequences are SGHDN and FVKESK. After removal of 0 bases from V and 11 bases from J, the junction contained 12 bases not matched to a gene. Written as DNA, the CDR3 is TGTGCCAGCAGCCAAGATAGGGTTGGACAGGGGGACTTGGCTTTCTTT. Translated: CASSQDRVGQGDLAFF.